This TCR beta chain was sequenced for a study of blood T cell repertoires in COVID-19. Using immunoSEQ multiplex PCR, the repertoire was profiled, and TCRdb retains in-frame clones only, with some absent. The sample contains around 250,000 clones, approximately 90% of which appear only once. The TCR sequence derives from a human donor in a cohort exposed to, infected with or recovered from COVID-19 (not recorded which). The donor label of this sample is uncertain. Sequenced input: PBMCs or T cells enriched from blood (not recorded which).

The CDR3 DNA follows: TGTGCCAGCAGCCTGGGACAGGGTGGGGAAGAGACCCAGTACTTC. It is translated as CASSLGQGGEETQYF. The chain is built from TRBV9 and TRBJ2-5; 9 bases match TRBD1. CDR1 SGDLS and CDR2 YYNGEE come from the germline V gene. The trim removed 4 bases at V and 3 bases at J, leaving 7 bases unmatched. This CDR3 is 15 amino acids long. Complete variable domain (other parts from reference TRBV9 and TRBJ2-5): DSGVTQTPKHLITATGQRVTLRCSPRSGDLSVYWYQQSLDQGLQFLIQYYNGEERAKGNILERFSAQQFPDLHSELNLSSLELGDSALYFCASSLGQGGEETQYFGPGTRLLVL.